The clone carrying this TCR beta chain was counted between two and nine times. Its antigen remains unidentified. The entry originates in a study of vaccination and CD4 T cells after COVID-19. Across the study: Stimuli were overlapping spike peptide pools of SARS-CoV-2 and three common cold coronaviruses (HCoV-NL63, HCoV-OC43, HCoV-229E). General study points: It was found that, in convalescent patients, 304 of 307 vaccine-specific clones were spike mono-reactive.

Once obtained from cultured CD4+ T cells, the DNA was sequenced using the Oncomine TCR Beta short-read assay. The template was genomic DNA from cultured CD4+ T cells. TCRdb re-called the PCR reads with MiXCR, one entry per CDR3 protein. The sample lists 9,000 to 13,000 distinct CDR3 sequences, approximately 29% occurring once. The CDR3 runs to 14 residues. Looked up from germline, CDR1 is SGHDN and CDR2 is FVKESK. V lost 1 base, J lost 6 bases, and 4 bases stayed unmatched. Treatment of the sample: roughly 10-day PBMC culture with coronavirus spike peptide pools or control peptides (ViraFEST assay). CD4+ T cells that came from the unexposed donor were collected before the COVID-19 pandemic (2011-2018).

The chain links TRBV14 to TRBJ1-2; 8 bases map to TRBD1. The sequence derives from a human donor in good health. The material sequenced was CD4+ T cells from blood, cultured in vitro. CDR3 nucleotides: TGTGCCAGCAGCCAAGTTCAGGGGGCAAATGGCTACACCTTC. Protein sequence: CASSQVQGANGYTF.